This T cell receptor beta chain was recovered during a study of T cell repertoires in cytomegalovirus infection. Study details: Both CMV infection and a matching HLA type were indicated by public TCR beta signatures. Study-wide results and limits: What dominated the ex vivo response were HLA-C-restricted CMV-specific TCR beta clonotypes.

TCRdb itself ran the reads through MiXCR, one entry per CDR3 protein. The sample holds 200,000 to 300,000 distinct CDR3 sequences; approximately 10% are singletons and the top ten take more than 13%. V gave up 0 bases and J gave up 3 bases, with 14 bases separating them. The CDR3 consists of 16 residues. For this clonotype: Antigen unknown.

The specimen sequenced was PBMCs. This receptor was obtained from a human donor in good health (CMV status not recorded). Some clones in this sample may be carry-over from other donors' samples. J is TRBJ1-1 and V is TRBV23-1; D is perhaps TRBD1 (6 bases). TRBV23-1 is an ORF for which the function is uncertain. This CDR3 is CASSQSRGARDTEAFF. The DNA of the CDR3 is TGCGCCAGCAGTCAATCCCGGGGGGCGAGGGACACTGAAGCTTTCTTT.